In this sample, the clone carrying this T cell receptor beta chain turned up once. Patients at the Seattle site were enrolled during active infection and followed longitudinally. The data are from a study of blood T cell repertoires in COVID-19. Across the whole study: Sites in the United States, Italy and Spain provided acute and convalescent COVID-19 samples. T cells, B-cell-depleted T cells, or PBMCs provided the cDNA or gDNA that served as material.

In the original workflow: Amplification with reference gene primers provided the estimates of nucleated cell counts. The repertoire was sequenced with immunoSEQ multiplex PCR; TCRdb's copy has only in-frame clones and lacks some. V and J calls and clone size follow that table, whereas D and trimming were derived from the DNA. The sample contains 30,000 to 40,000 clones, about 74% of which appear only once. The germline V gene has CDR1 SGHNT and CDR2 YENEEA. V was clipped by 1 base and J by 4 bases, with 15 bases between them. The CDR3 length is 16 residues. This TCR was sampled from a man aged 65 to 85 with COVID-19, enrolled during active disease. Sequencing was carried out using peripheral blood. The chain uses TRBV11-3 and TRBJ2-3, with D perhaps TRBD1 (6 bases). The CDR3 reads CASSLGRAEGADTQYF. The CDR3 DNA reads TGTGCCAGCAGCTTAGGCCGGGCCGAGGGGGCAGATACGCAGTATTTT.